A selection of T cell receptor beta chains follows, all from one sample in a study of T cell responses to AZD1222 COVID-19 vaccine. Using immunoSEQ multiplex PCR, the repertoire was profiled, and TCRdb retains in-frame clones only, with some absent. The table includes some 200,000 clones, roughly nine tenths detected once. The source material was peripheral blood, sampled 28 days after the second AZD1222 dose. These receptors all stem from an adult who received the AZD1222 COVID-19 vaccine. Each CDR3 is given with its conserved first and last residue. D genes are given only for firm matches. Expanded clones get a size class; other rows say once, few or many, or leave the size out.

clone_size: once
j_call: TRBJ1-6
d_call: TRBD1
v_call: TRBV11-2
cdr3_nt: TGTGCCAGCAGCCCGGACAGGGTCAATTCACCCCTCCACTTT
cdr3_aa: CASSPDRVNSPLHF

clone_size: NA
j_call: TRBJ1-1
d_call: NA
v_call: TRBV18
cdr3_nt: TGTGCCAGCTCGCAGGGGAGGGGGACTGAAGCTTTCTTT
cdr3_aa: CASSQGRGTEAFF

clone_size: NA
j_call: TRBJ1-2
d_call: NA
v_call: TRBV16
cdr3_nt: TGTGCCAGCAGCCAATTGGGATGGGGCTACACCTTC
cdr3_aa: CASSQLGWGYTF

clone_size: NA
j_call: TRBJ1-6
d_call: TRBD1
v_call: TRBV7-2
cdr3_nt: TGTGCCAGCAGCTTTGACAGGGGTAATTCACCCCTCCACTTT
cdr3_aa: CASSFDRGNSPLHF

clone_size: NA
j_call: TRBJ2-3
d_call: TRBD1
v_call: TRBV13
cdr3_nt: TGTGCCAGCAGCGTCCGGGACAGGGGTAGGGGAGATACGCAGTATTTT
cdr3_aa: CASSVRDRGRGDTQYF

clone_size: few
j_call: TRBJ1-1
d_call: NA
v_call: TRBV2
cdr3_nt: TGTGCCAGCAGGGCCGGGGACACTGAAGCTTTCTTT
cdr3_aa: CASRAGDTEAFF

clone_size: NA
j_call: TRBJ2-5
d_call: NA
v_call: TRBV18
cdr3_nt: TGTGCCAGCTCACTCAATCAAGAGACCCAGTACTTC
cdr3_aa: CASSLNQETQYF

clone_size: NA
j_call: TRBJ1-1
d_call: NA
v_call: TRBV18
cdr3_nt: TGTGCCAGCTCACCCATTAAGGGAAACACTGAAGCTTTCTTT
cdr3_aa: CASSPIKGNTEAFF

clone_size: NA
j_call: TRBJ2-7
d_call: NA
v_call: TRBV7-5
cdr3_nt: TGTGCCAGAAGCTTACCGACAGGGGTCTCCTACGAGCAGTACTTC
cdr3_aa: CARSLPTGVSYEQYF

clone_size: NA
j_call: TRBJ1-2
d_call: TRBD1
v_call: TRBV18
cdr3_nt: TGTGCCAGCTCATTTGACAGGGTAAAGGGGAACTATGGCTACACCTTC
cdr3_aa: CASSFDRVKGNYGYTF

clone_size: NA
j_call: TRBJ2-3
d_call: NA
v_call: TRBV14
cdr3_nt: TGTGCCAGCAGCCGTAGGGAACGCCACACAGATACGCAGTATTTT
cdr3_aa: CASSRRERHTDTQYF

clone_size: NA
j_call: TRBJ2-3
d_call: NA
v_call: TRBV7-2
cdr3_nt: TGTGCCAGCAGCTTCACCGGGACTCTAACCACAGATACGCAGTATTTT
cdr3_aa: CASSFTGTLTTDTQYF

clone_size: NA
j_call: TRBJ1-1
d_call: NA
v_call: TRBV2
cdr3_nt: TGTGCCAGCAGTGAAGAGCCCGGGGGTACTGAAGCTTTCTTT
cdr3_aa: CASSEEPGGTEAFF

clone_size: few
j_call: TRBJ1-6
d_call: NA
v_call: TRBV5-5
cdr3_nt: TGTGCCAGCAGCTATGGACGGACGAGCTATAATTCACCCCTCCACTTT
cdr3_aa: CASSYGRTSYNSPLHF

clone_size: few
j_call: TRBJ1-1
d_call: NA
v_call: TRBV5-4
cdr3_nt: TGTGCCAGCAGCTTTGGGGACATTCGGGGAACTGAAGCTTTCTTT
cdr3_aa: CASSFGDIRGTEAFF

clone_size: few
j_call: TRBJ1-5
d_call: NA
v_call: TRBV5-6
cdr3_nt: TGTGCCAGCAGCTTGTGGGCAGGGGTTAGTCAGCCCCAGCATTTT
cdr3_aa: CASSLWAGVSQPQHF

clone_size: NA
j_call: TRBJ1-4
d_call: NA
v_call: TRBV9
cdr3_nt: TGTGCCAGCAGCCCGGGCCATGCAACTAATGAAAAACTGTTTTTT
cdr3_aa: CASSPGHATNEKLFF

clone_size: NA
j_call: TRBJ2-7
d_call: NA
v_call: TRBV4-1
cdr3_nt: TGCGCCAGCAGCCAAACCCTCTCTAGAATGGCCTACGAGCAGTACTTC
cdr3_aa: CASSQTLSRMAYEQYF

clone_size: few
j_call: TRBJ2-7
d_call: NA
v_call: TRBV6-2/TRBV6-3
cdr3_nt: TGTGCCAGCAGTTCTATCAAGACGGTCTCCTACGAGCAGTACTTC
cdr3_aa: CASSSIKTVSYEQYF

clone_size: NA
j_call: TRBJ2-3
d_call: NA
v_call: TRBV2
cdr3_nt: TGTGCCAGCAGTGAACTGGGGGGGCCCGGAGATACGCAGTATTTT
cdr3_aa: CASSELGGPGDTQYF

clone_size: NA
j_call: TRBJ2-1
d_call: NA
v_call: TRBV2
cdr3_nt: TGTGCCAGTGGGGAGGAAAACTGGGATGAGCAGTTCTTC
cdr3_aa: CASGEENWDEQFF

clone_size: NA
j_call: TRBJ1-5
d_call: TRBD1
v_call: TRBV7-2
cdr3_nt: TGTGCCAGCAGCGCCCGACAGGGGGCTCAGCCCCAGCATTTT
cdr3_aa: CASSARQGAQPQHF

clone_size: NA
j_call: TRBJ1-3
d_call: TRBD1
v_call: TRBV12-5
cdr3_nt: TGTGCTAGTGGCCAGGGGGACAGGGGATTAATTACCTCTGGAAACACCATATATTTT
cdr3_aa: CASGQGDRGLITSGNTIYF

clone_size: NA
j_call: TRBJ2-1
d_call: NA
v_call: TRBV24-1
cdr3_nt: TGTGCCACCAGTGACCCGAGCTTGACTTACAATGAGCAGTTCTTC
cdr3_aa: CATSDPSLTYNEQFF

clone_size: NA
j_call: TRBJ2-7
d_call: TRBD2
v_call: TRBV28
cdr3_nt: TGTGCCAGCAACAAAGAGGGAGGGCCCCGCAAGATTCCCTACGAGCAGTACTTC
cdr3_aa: CASNKEGGPRKIPYEQYF

clone_size: NA
j_call: TRBJ1-5
d_call: NA
v_call: TRBV19
cdr3_nt: TGTGCCAGTAGTATCCGGGACAGCAATCAGCCCCAGCATTTT
cdr3_aa: CASSIRDSNQPQHF

clone_size: NA
j_call: TRBJ1-1
d_call: NA
v_call: TRBV10-2
cdr3_nt: TGCGCCAGCAGAACACAGTCCATAACTGAAGCTTTCTTT
cdr3_aa: CASRTQSITEAFF

clone_size: NA
j_call: TRBJ2-2
d_call: NA
v_call: TRBV30
cdr3_nt: TGTGCCGGGGAGGGGGCCGGGGAGCTGTTTTTT
cdr3_aa: CAGEGAGELFF

clone_size: NA
j_call: TRBJ1-4
d_call: NA
v_call: TRBV19
cdr3_nt: TGTGCCAGTAGTAACAGTCCAATACGCGAAAAACTGTTTTTT
cdr3_aa: CASSNSPIREKLFF

clone_size: few
j_call: TRBJ1-1
d_call: NA
v_call: TRBV4-1
cdr3_nt: TGCGCCAGCAGCCAAGCGCACAGGGAGAACACTGAAGCTTTCTTT
cdr3_aa: CASSQAHRENTEAFF

clone_size: NA
j_call: TRBJ1-1
d_call: NA
v_call: TRBV7-2
cdr3_nt: TGTGCCAGCAGCTTAGTCTTTGTGGGGACTGAAGCTTTCTTT
cdr3_aa: CASSLVFVGTEAFF

clone_size: NA
j_call: TRBJ2-1
d_call: NA
v_call: TRBV6-5
cdr3_nt: TGTGCCAGCAAAAGGGACTCCTACAATGAGCAGTTCTTC
cdr3_aa: CASKRDSYNEQFF

clone_size: NA
j_call: TRBJ2-5
d_call: NA
v_call: TRBV12-5
cdr3_nt: TGTGCTAGTGGTTTATACCTTTCGTACCAAGAGACCCAGTACTTC
cdr3_aa: CASGLYLSYQETQYF

clone_size: NA
j_call: TRBJ2-7
d_call: NA
v_call: TRBV11-2
cdr3_nt: TGTGCCAGCAGCTTAGTGGGGGCCTACGAGCAGTACTTC
cdr3_aa: CASSLVGAYEQYF